Sequencing of this TCR beta chain was carried out in a study of cytomegalovirus exposure and HLA in healthy donors. Germline values: CDR1 MNHEY, CDR2 SMNVEV (reference sequence). The V end was cut by 6 bases, the J end by 0 bases, with 12 bases between. This CDR3 contains 15 residues. Regarding this clone: Its target is unknown.

The primer mix had 60 Vbeta and 13 Jbeta primers. Only in-frame clones appear in the TCRdb table, and some are missing; sequencing was by immunoSEQ multiplex PCR. The table for this sample gives 130,000 or so clones. Study outcomes and limitations: Most TCR sequences were seen very rarely across donors, but some public TCRs occurred in many. Later analysis revealed greater clonal expansion in HLA-associated TCR beta chains than in equally common others.

The chain employs TRBV27 and TRBJ1-5; D is perhaps TRBD1 (6 bases). Sequencing input: PBMCs. The sequence came from a woman between 40 and 55 years old in good health and CMV-seropositive. CDR3 protein: CASRTTGNSNQPQHF. CDR3 sequence (DNA): TGTGCCAGCAGAACTACAGGGAATAGCAATCAGCCCCAGCATTTT.